This T cell receptor (beta chain) was sequenced in a study of blood T cell repertoires in COVID-19 (dated by TCRdb to between 2020 and 2021). Notes on the research overall: The collaborator samples originated in the United States, Italy and Spain and spanned the acute and convalescent phases of COVID-19. A de-identified subject ID, COVID-19 status, age in years and sex were almost always included in the sample metadata. The prospective study material was composed of cDNA or gDNA derived from T cells, B-cell-depleted T cells, or PBMCs. HLA class I and class II types, where available, came from metadata supplied by the sample provider rather than from assay-based typing. The repertoires were made available in a free public database intended to serve as a resource for research on the immune response to SARS-CoV-2. The samples were drawn from two sources: the first 160 participants of the ongoing ImmuneRACE study, and 1,200 or so subjects contributed by 6 global collaborators. Subjects who had been exposed to COVID-19, were actively infected with it, or had recovered from it provided the deeply sampled blood TCRbeta repertoires that made up the dataset.

The immunoSEQ Assay, a bias-controlled multiplex PCR, was used to amplify TCRbeta CDR3 regions from genomic DNA. In the original analysis: Within the assay, amplification of reference gene primers was used to estimate how many nucleated cells each sample contained. Sequence reads were collapsed and filtered to measure the absolute abundance of every unique TCRbeta CDR3 rearrangement. For each sample, productive Simpson clonality was calculated as the square root of Simpson's diversity index over productive rearrangements. Sourced from immuneACCESS, this table was stored by TCRdb with only in-frame sequences that have V and J called. A share of the clones is absent; for the studies checked, an unresolved V gene accounts for under half, and the remainder has no known explanation. V, J and clone size were drawn from that table, and D and trimming were deduced from the DNA. The sample table contains 400,000 to 450,000 clones; only one count was recorded for about 90% of them. The ten largest clones take up roughly 0.66% of the sample.

Overall results and qualifications from the work: How much clinical and demographic metadata was included differed by source and by participant, and the metadata was provided uncurated.

Participants in the prospective study were enrolled through a virtual design, were aged roughly 18 to 95 years, and lived in roughly 24 United States geographic areas. In the prospective study, participants were assigned to cohorts based on the clinical history participants reported in a screening survey and a study questionnaire. Recovered participants in ImmuneRACE Cohort 3 were defined as having two consecutive negative NP/OP PCR tests, clearance from a healthcare professional, or resolution of symptoms. In the prospective study, mobile phlebotomists collected whole blood, serum and a nasopharyngeal or oropharyngeal swab from each participant. Prospective study participants could optionally give additional blood draws and questionnaires over a roughly 2-month period. Blood samples from the prospective study were shipped frozen or at room temperature prior to DNA extraction. There are 14 amino acids in the CDR3, from cysteine to phenylalanine inclusive. CDR3 DNA is the only sequence kept; it has 42 bases, read in frame from the first base. Germline trimming amounts to 3 bases on V and 4 bases on J, with 6 as the count of junction bases outside the gene matches. CDR1 and CDR2 are drawn from the germline V gene: SGHDT, YYEEEE.

As concerns this clone: This receptor's antigen is unknown. No quality values exist for individual bases; no much larger clone is one base distant.

Sequencing was performed on PBMCs or T cells enriched from blood (not recorded which). Here the chain combines TRBV5-6 and TRBJ1-2; 7 middle bases align to TRBD1. This TCR was sampled from a man aged 18 to 30 who had recovered from COVID-19. The CDR3 sequence is CASSSGGSGYGYTF. The DNA sequence follows: TGTGCCAGCAGCTCAGGGGGGTCTGGCTATGGCTACACCTTC.